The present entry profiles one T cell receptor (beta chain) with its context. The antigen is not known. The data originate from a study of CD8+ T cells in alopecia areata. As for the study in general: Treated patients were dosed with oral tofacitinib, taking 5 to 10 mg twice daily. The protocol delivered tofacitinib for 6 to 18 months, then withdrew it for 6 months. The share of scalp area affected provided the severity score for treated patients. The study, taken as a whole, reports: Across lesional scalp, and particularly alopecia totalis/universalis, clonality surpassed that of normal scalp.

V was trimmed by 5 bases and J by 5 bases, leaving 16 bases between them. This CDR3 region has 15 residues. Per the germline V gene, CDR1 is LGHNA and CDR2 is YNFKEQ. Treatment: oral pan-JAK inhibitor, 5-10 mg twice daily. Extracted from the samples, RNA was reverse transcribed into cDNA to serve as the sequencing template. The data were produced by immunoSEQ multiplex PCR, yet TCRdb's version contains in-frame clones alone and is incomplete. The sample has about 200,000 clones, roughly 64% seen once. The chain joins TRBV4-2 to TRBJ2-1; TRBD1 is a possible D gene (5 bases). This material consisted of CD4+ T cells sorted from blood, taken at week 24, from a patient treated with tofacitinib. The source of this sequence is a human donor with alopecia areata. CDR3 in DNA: TGTGCCAGCAGCAGAGAGGACATCACCCACAATGAGCAGTTCTTC. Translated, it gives CASSREDITHNEQFF.